The sequence of this TCR beta chain was determined in a study of control samples from healthy donors and cancer patients (TCRdb year 2020). Concerning this clone itself: Its antigen is still unknown. No per-base quality is available; no much larger clone lies one base away.

The germline ends are 11 bases apart after V is trimmed by 3 bases and J by 3 bases. CDR1 and CDR2 were assigned from the germline V gene as SGHTA and FQGNSA. The CDR3 numbers 15 residues from cysteine through phenylalanine. Kept here is only the CDR3 DNA, which spans 45 bases and is read in frame from base 1. The receptor library was made with the immunoSEQ multiplex PCR assay. TCRdb carries this immuneACCESS record with in-frame sequences only. Its versions omit some clonotypes, under half of them owing to an unresolved V gene in the studies checked, with the rest unexplained. This sample comprises about 120,000 clones, more than 75% of them detected only once. Together, the top ten hold 2% to 2.5% of the sample.

The receptor comes from a woman in her 70s in good health. The specimen sequenced was blood. This chain is built from TRBV7-2 and TRBJ1-4; the D gene cannot be resolved reliably. The sequence in DNA is TGTGCCAGCAGCTTTTCGCATCTAGCTAATGAAAAACTGTTTTTT. This is translated as CASSFSHLANEKLFF.